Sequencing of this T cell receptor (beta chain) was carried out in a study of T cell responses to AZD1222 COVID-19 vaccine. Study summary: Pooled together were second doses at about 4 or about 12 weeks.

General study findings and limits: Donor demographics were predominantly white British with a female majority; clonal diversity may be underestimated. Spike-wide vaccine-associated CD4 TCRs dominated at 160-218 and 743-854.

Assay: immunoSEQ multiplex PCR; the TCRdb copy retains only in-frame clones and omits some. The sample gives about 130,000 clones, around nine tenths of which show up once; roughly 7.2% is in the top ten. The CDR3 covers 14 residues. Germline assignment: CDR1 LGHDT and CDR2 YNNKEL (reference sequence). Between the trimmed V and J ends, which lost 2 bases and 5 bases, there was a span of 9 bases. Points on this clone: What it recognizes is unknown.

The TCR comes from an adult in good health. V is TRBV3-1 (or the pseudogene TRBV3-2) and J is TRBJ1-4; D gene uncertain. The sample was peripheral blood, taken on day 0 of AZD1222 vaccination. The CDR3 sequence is CASSQSEKNEKLFF. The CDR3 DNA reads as TGTGCCAGCAGCCAATCAGAGAAAAATGAAAAACTGTTTTTT.